The 28 T cell receptor beta chains reported below all come from one sample, sequenced in a study of T cells in Graves' hyperthyroidism and ophthalmopathy. Amplified TCR beta CDR3 regions derived from RNA transcripts. Using the HTBI primer set, a first-round RT-PCR was run on the TCR CDR3. TCRdb fed the multiplex PCR reads into MiXCR, producing one record per CDR3 protein. The data show fewer than 400,000 distinct CDR3 sequences, about 15% seen once. Sequencing was performed on blood. These receptors were taken from a young woman with Graves' hyperthyroidism that later progressed to Graves' ophthalmopathy.

As to this clonotype: This may come from a read error, since a much larger clone is one base off. V is TRBV20-1 and J is TRBJ2-7, with 9 bases matching TRBD1. CDR1 is DFQATT and CDR2 is SNEGSKA in the germline V gene (reference sequence). The CDR3 length is 15 residues. CDR3 DNA: TGCAGTGCTAGAGATTCAGGGACAGGGAACTACGAGCTGTACTTC. Its protein is CSARDSGTGNYELYF.

This clonotype was counted many times. This chain connects TRBV24-1 to TRBJ1-5, with TRBD1 as a possible D gene (5 bases). Germline lookup yields CDR1 KGHDR and CDR2 SFDVKD. Trimming took off 4 bases at V and 3 bases at J, with 18 bases between the two ends. The CDR3 totals 17 residues. The CDR3 reads CATSDPAGTAINQPQHF. The CDR3 DNA reads TGTGCCACCAGTGACCCCGCCGGGACTGCAATCAATCAGCCCCAGCATTTT.

This clonotype came up a few times. J is TRBJ2-3 and V is TRBV6-6, with 9 bases lining up with TRBD2. Germline V gene lookup returns CDR1 MNHNY and CDR2 SVGAGI (reference sequence). The CDR3 is 17 amino acids. The junction had 8 bases not matched to a gene; V was cut back by 0 bases and J by 4 bases. The CDR3 sequence: CASSYSESGRTSDTQYF. DNA of the CDR3: TGTGCCAGCAGTTACTCGGAGAGCGGGAGGACCTCAGATACGCAGTATTTT.

In DNA form, the CDR3 reads TGTGCCAGCAGCCAAGGGACAGGGGACTTCTACGAGCAGTACTTC. Translation: CASSQGTGDFYEQYF. V is TRBV11-2 and J is TRBJ2-7; 10 nucleotides line up with TRBD1. Germline V gene data show CDR1 as SGHAT and CDR2 as FQNNGV. CDR3 length: 15 amino acids. Trimming removed 5 bases from V and 3 bases from J; junction bases left unmatched: 7.

The J gene is TRBJ1-6, the V gene TRBV27; unclear D gene. Trimming left V 2 bases short and J 7 bases short, with 9 bases between. The CDR3 loop spans 14 amino acids. CDR1 is MNHEY and CDR2 is SMNVEV in the germline V gene (reference sequence). In DNA form, the CDR3 reads TGTGCCAGCAGTTTAAAGGCTGCCAATTCACCCCTCCACTTT. It encodes CASSLKAANSPLHF.

The chain uses TRBV19 and TRBJ1-1, with a possible D match to TRBD1 (6 bases). The V gene lost 4 bases and the J gene lost 0 bases, with 12 bases spanning the gap. The CDR3 is made up of 15 amino acids. Looked up from germline, CDR1 is LNHDA and CDR2 is SQIVND (reference sequence). The CDR3 DNA is TGTGCCAGTAGTACCCAGGACAGAATGAACACTGAAGCTTTCTTT. Translated: CASSTQDRMNTEAFF.

V gene TRBV6-1 combines with J gene TRBJ2-4; D might be TRBD2 (6 bases). The CDR3 is 15 residues long. V lost 7 bases to trimming and J lost 0 bases, with 13 bases between them. Per germline, CDR1 MNHNS and CDR2 SASEGT. The CDR3 reads CASTASALAKNIQYF. The DNA for the CDR3 is TGTGCCAGCACGGCTAGCGCTCTAGCCAAAAACATTCAGTACTTC.

This clonotype was recorded at least ten times. This chain connects TRBV6-1 to TRBJ2-1, with TRBD2 identical over 15 bases. CDR3 length: 16 amino acids. The V gene's germline CDR1 is MNHNS and CDR2 SASEGT. J lost 8 bases, V lost 3 bases, and 5 bases had no gene match. CDR3 sequence reads: CASSDPGLAGGDEQFF. The CDR3 nucleotides are TGTGCCAGCAGTGACCCGGGACTAGCGGGAGGTGATGAGCAGTTCTTC.

The rearrangement joins TRBV6-2 or TRBV6-3 to TRBJ2-5; TRBD2 agrees at 11 bases. V lost 2 bases and J lost 5; bases outside the gene matches: 4. Germline V CDR1 and CDR2: MNHEY, SVGEGT. The CDR3 covers 15 residues. As DNA, the CDR3 is TGTGCCAGCAGTTACGGACTAGCGGGCGTCGAGACCCAGTACTTC. This sequence encodes CASSYGLAGVETQYF.

Only a few counts were recorded for this clonotype. The CDR3 bases are TGCAGTGCTGCGGCCCCGAATCGTTTTGGAAACACCATATATTTT. It is translated as CSAAAPNRFGNTIYF. The chain recombines TRBV20-1 with TRBJ1-3; D is unresolved. Between the trimmed V and J ends, which lost 5 bases and 3 bases, there was a span of 17 bases. CDR1 is DFQATT, CDR2 SNEGSKA, per germline (reference sequence). The CDR3 is 15 amino acids.

The V and J genes are TRBV7-9 and TRBJ2-7, with unresolved D. The V gene's germline CDR1 is SEHNR and CDR2 FQNEAQ (reference sequence). The CDR3 runs to 14 residues. V was cut by 5 bases and J by 2 bases, with 13 bases left in between. In DNA, the CDR3 is TGTGCCAGCAGCCCCTCCACACGACCCTACGAGCAGTACTTC. Translated, it gives CASSPSTRPYEQYF.

In this sample, this clonotype turned up many times. The chain links TRBV19 to TRBJ2-4; D uncertain. Trimming left V 1 base short and J 0 bases short, with 10 bases between. Germline lookup yields CDR1 LNHDA and CDR2 SQIVND (reference sequence). The CDR3 sequence is 16 residues long. Here the CDR3 reads CASSIGNPGAKNIQYF. CDR3 DNA sequence: TGTGCCAGTAGTATAGGAAACCCCGGAGCCAAAAACATTCAGTACTTC. The variable domain in full, with the rest retrieved from reference TRBV19 and TRBJ2-4, is DGGITQSPKYLFRKEGQNVTLSCEQNLNHDAMYWYRQDPGQGLRLIYYSQIVNDFQKGDIAEGYSVSREKKESFPLTVTSAQKNPTAFYLCASSIGNPGAKNIQYFGAGTRLSVL.

The V call is TRBV6-5, the J call TRBJ2-1; TRBD2 aligns across 10 bases. The CDR3 spans 16 residues. Per the germline V gene, CDR1 is MNHEY and CDR2 is SVGAGI. After removal of 0 bases from V and 8 bases from J, the junction contained 7 bases not matched to a gene. DNA of the CDR3: TGTGCCAGCAGTTACTCCCTAGCGGGAGTAGATGATGAGCAGTTCTTC. It encodes CASSYSLAGVDDEQFF.

This clonotype was seen a handful of times. V usage is TRBV19 and J usage is TRBJ1-1, with 7 bases matching TRBD1. Per germline, CDR1 LNHDA and CDR2 SQIVND (reference sequence). This CDR3 is built from 14 residues. Germline trimming cut 5 bases from V and 5 bases from J; bases unmatched to any gene: 8. Here the CDR3 DNA reads TGTGCCAGTAGTGTACAGGGGACGGGTACTGAAGCTTTCTTT. It yields the protein CASSVQGTGTEAFF.

As concerns this clonotype: The junction differs from germline at one of its ends, possibly a read error. The chain combines TRBV19 with TRBJ2-1; D unresolved. The germline gives CDR1 LNHDA, CDR2 SQIVND (reference sequence). The length of the CDR3 is 13 residues. CDR3 sequence (DNA): TGTGCCGGTAGTACCCATAGGTTGGTTGAGCAGTTCTTC. Protein product: CAGSTHRLVEQFF.

This clonotype was counted ten times or more. The chain has TRBV28 and TRBJ2-5, with D uncertain. The CDR3 length is 10 residues. V was trimmed by 5 bases and J by 5 bases, leaving 3 bases between them. Germline loops: CDR1 MDHEN, CDR2 SYDVKM. CDR3 bases: TGTGCCAGCAGTGCGGAGACCCAGTACTTC. Its protein product is CASSAETQYF.

This clonotype was counted many times. This chain uses TRBV24-1 with TRBJ2-1; 10 bases line up with TRBD1. The V segment lost 0 bases and the J segment 4 bases; nucleotides outside the gene matches: 2. Germline V gene data show CDR1 as KGHDR and CDR2 as SFDVKD. This CDR3 comprises 16 residues. The CDR3 DNA reads TGTGCCACCAGTGATTTGGGGACAGGGGAATACAATGAGCAGTTCTTC. Encoded protein: CATSDLGTGEYNEQFF.

This clonotype was detected many times. The chain couples TRBV18 to TRBJ1-1; maybe TRBD1 (5 bases). The CDR3 contains 16 residues. Germline loops: CDR1 KGHSH, CDR2 LQKENI. The V gene lost 0 bases and the J gene lost 0 bases, with 11 bases spanning the gap. The CDR3 bases are TGTGCCAGCTCACCACCCGGGACCCCACTGAACACTGAAGCTTTCTTT. It codes for CASSPPGTPLNTEAFF.

This chain connects TRBV24-1 to TRBJ2-7; TRBD1 matches at 7 bases. V was pared by 4 bases and J by 2 bases, with 7 bases of the junction left unmatched. The length of the CDR3 is 15 residues. Looked up from germline, CDR1 is KGHDR and CDR2 is SFDVKD. DNA for the CDR3: TGTGCCACCAGTGACCCCGGACAGGCAACCTACGAGCAGTACTTC. Translating gives CATSDPGQATYEQYF.

The table lists this clonotype with a few counts. The J gene is TRBJ2-1, the V gene TRBV20-1, with TRBD1 identical over 10 bases. CDR3 length: 12 amino acids. The germline V gene encodes CDR1 DFQATT and CDR2 SNEGSKA (reference sequence). With V trimmed by 5 bases and J by 9 bases, 4 bases remained unmatched. This CDR3 is CSAPGQGTEQFF. CDR3 DNA sequence: TGCAGTGCTCCGGGACAGGGGACTGAGCAGTTCTTC.

This clonotype was found many times. This chain joins TRBV5-4 and TRBJ2-1, with D perhaps matching TRBD1 or TRBD2 (5 bases each). CDR1 SGHNT and CDR2 YYREEE come from the germline V gene (reference sequence). The germline V and J ends were trimmed by 2 bases and 4 bases, with 10 bases remaining between them. This CDR3 comprises 14 residues. CDR3 protein: CASSFLGPYNEQFF. DNA for the CDR3: TGTGCCAGCAGCTTTTTGGGACCTTACAATGAGCAGTTCTTC.

Ten or more counts support this clonotype. This sequence joins TRBV20-1 and TRBJ1-1; D not certain. Germline CDR1 is DFQATT and CDR2 is SNEGSKA (reference sequence). The CDR3 is 11 residues long. Deletions cut 0 bases from V and 1 base from J, with 0 bases between. DNA of the CDR3: TGCAGTGCTAGAGAGAACACTGAAGCTTTCTTT. It encodes CSARENTEAFF.

This clonotype has a count of ten or more. This chain uses TRBV12-3 or TRBV12-4 with TRBJ2-7, with D unresolved. This CDR3 contains 15 residues. Deletions cut 6 bases from V and 0 bases from J, with 15 bases between. The CDR3 nucleotides read TGTGCCAGCAGCCAAAACGGACCGCCCTCCTACGAGCAGTACTTC. This encodes CASSQNGPPSYEQYF.

This clonotype was counted many times. The chain links TRBV28 to TRBJ1-1; D ambiguous. Germline-derived CDR1 and CDR2 are MDHEN and SYDVKM. The CDR3 is made up of 13 amino acids. V was shortened by 3 bases and J by 3 bases, with 8 bases between the two germline ends. Here the CDR3 DNA reads TGTGCCAGCAGTTTTACAAGGGACACTGAAGCTTTCTTT. It yields the protein CASSFTRDTEAFF. Variable domain in full (rest from reference TRBV28 and TRBJ1-1): DVKVTQSSRYLVKRTGEKVFLECVQDMDHENMFWYRQDPGLGLRLIYFSYDVKMKEKGDIPEGYSVSREKKERFSLILESASTNQTSMYLCASSFTRDTEAFFGQGTRLTVV.

This clonotype came up many times. The CDR3 nucleotides are TGCAGTGCTAGAGAGCACGGGGGATATCATGGGGAATACGAGCAGTACTTC. It yields the protein CSAREHGGYHGEYEQYF. The gene calls are TRBV20-1 and TRBJ2-7, with D maybe TRBD2 (6 bases). CDR3 length: 17 residues. Looked up from germline, CDR1 is DFQATT and CDR2 is SNEGSKA (reference sequence). The V and J ends lost 0 bases and 4 bases respectively, with 22 bases between them.

The chain uses TRBV6-1 and TRBJ2-1, with 9 bases aligning to TRBD1. Germline CDR1 reads MNHNS; CDR2 reads SASEGT. The J segment lost 10 bases and the V segment lost 6 bases, leaving 10 bases of the junction unmatched. This CDR3 comprises 14 residues. As DNA, the CDR3 is TGTGCCAGCAGAGTGGGACAGGGCGGAGGCGAGCAGTTCTTC. It specifies CASRVGQGGGEQFF.

This clonotype was found a few times. This chain links TRBV29-1 with TRBJ2-7; D is ambiguous. This CDR3 contains 15 residues. The V end was cut by 8 bases, the J end by 2 bases, with 22 bases between. Germline V CDR1 and CDR2: SQVTM, ANQGSEA. CDR3 residues: CSLNPGVRLTYEQYF. The CDR3 DNA reads TGCAGCCTTAATCCCGGAGTTCGTTTAACCTACGAGCAGTACTTC.

Ten or more counts support this clonotype. The rearrangement uses TRBV2 and TRBJ1-5, with 9 bases that match TRBD1. This CDR3 has 16 amino acids. V shed 6 bases and J 7 bases; nucleotides not matched to a gene: 13. Germline CDR1 reads SNHLY; CDR2 reads FYNNEI. CDR3 sequence reads: CASRALAQDRGQPQHF. The CDR3, as DNA: TGTGCCAGCAGAGCCTTAGCCCAGGACAGGGGCCAGCCCCAGCATTTT.